These 20 T cell receptor beta chains originate from one sample sequenced in a study of T-cell reconstitution after alpha-beta-depleted transplantation in children. Preparation of the TCRbeta library was carried out with unique molecular identifiers. Each CDR3 protein is one row after TCRdb ran MiXCR on the PCR reads. The table lists about 610,000 distinct CDR3 sequences, roughly a tenth of them singletons, with 4% to 5% in the top ten. The sample consisted of PBMCs from the stem cell graft donor, taken from the stem cell graft. The receptors were sampled from a human donor who donated a stem cell graft to a child with acute myeloid leukemia.

This clonotype has just a few counts. The chain combines TRBV20-1 with TRBJ2-7, with no clear D. Germline lookup yields CDR1 DFQATT and CDR2 SNEGSKA (reference sequence). The ends were cut back, 6 bases at V and 6 bases at J, with 15 bases in the middle. The CDR3 consists of 12 residues. The CDR3 DNA is TGCAGTGCCAGGCGGCTAGTGGGCGAGCAGTACTTC. This codes for CSARRLVGEQYF.

Ten or more counts support this clonotype. The chain recombines TRBV24-1 with TRBJ2-1, with TRBD1 matching 7 bases. The CDR3 is 14 amino acids. Germline CDR1 KGHDR, CDR2 SFDVKD. V lost 3 bases and J lost 6; bases outside the gene matches: 4. Written as DNA, the CDR3 is TGTGCCACCAGTGATAGGGGGCTCGGCAATGAGCAGTTCTTC. This translates into CATSDRGLGNEQFF.

V usage is TRBV4-3 and J usage is TRBJ2-2; the match to TRBD2 covers 7 bases. Trimming at V came to 1 base and at J to 6 bases, leaving 8 bases not matched to a gene. CDR3 length: 16 residues. CDR1 LGHNA and CDR2 YSLEER come from the germline V gene. The CDR3 loop is CASSQVLAGRAGELFF. CDR3 coding DNA: TGCGCCAGCAGCCAAGTCTTAGCGGGTCGGGCCGGGGAGCTGTTTTTT.

This clonotype was counted only a few times. The CDR3 bases are TGCAGTGCGGCCGGGACAGGGGGTGAGACCCAGTACTTC. This codes for CSAAGTGGETQYF. The chain is built from TRBV20-1 and TRBJ2-5; the match to TRBD1 covers 11 bases. This CDR3 has 13 residues. V gave up 6 bases and J gave up 5 bases; unmatched junction bases: 5. Germline CDR1 reads DFQATT; CDR2 reads SNEGSKA (reference sequence).

This clonotype was seen ten or more times. V and J are TRBV7-9 and TRBJ1-1, with TRBD1 identical over 9 bases. The CDR3 has 14 amino acids. Germline CDR1 reads SEHNR; CDR2 reads FQNEAQ (reference sequence). Unmatched junction bases numbered 4, after V lost 5 bases and J lost 3 bases. The DNA for the CDR3 is TGTGCCAGCAGCCCGGACAGGGGTGACACTGAAGCTTTCTTT. Encoded protein: CASSPDRGDTEAFF.

This sequence joins TRBV20-1 and TRBJ2-5, with 9 nucleotides matching TRBD2. The germline gives CDR1 DFQATT, CDR2 SNEGSKA (reference sequence). Trimming took 0 bases from V and 5 from J; bases not matched to a gene: 1. This CDR3 region has 13 residues. The CDR3 DNA reads as TGCAGTGCTAGAGATCTAGCGGGGGAGACCCAGTACTTC. This encodes CSARDLAGETQYF.

The CDR3 protein is CASSSEVFRTGFGVNYGYTF. The CDR3 DNA reads as TGTGCCAGCAGCTCAGAGGTCTTCAGGACAGGCTTCGGAGTCAACTATGGCTACACCTTC. V gene TRBV11-1 combines with J gene TRBJ1-2, with 7 bases lining up with TRBD1. The CDR3 has 20 residues. Germline trimming cut 4 bases from V and 2 bases from J; bases unmatched to any gene: 22. In germline, CDR1 is SGHAT, CDR2 FQDESV (reference sequence).

There are a few counts of this clonotype. This chain uses TRBV7-2 with TRBJ2-7; TRBD2 matches at 7 bases. Looked up from germline, CDR1 is SGHTA and CDR2 is FQGNSA. Trimming cost V 4 bases and J 3 bases; bases outside gene matches: 9. CDR3 length: 15 amino acids. The DNA of the CDR3 is TGTGCCAGCAGCTACCAGCCGGGAGGAAGCTACGAGCAGTACTTC. It specifies CASSYQPGGSYEQYF.

The genes are TRBV6-5 and TRBJ2-1; D remains ambiguous. Trimming stripped 2 bases from V and 0 bases from J, with 11 bases between. This CDR3 spans 16 amino acids. The V gene's germline CDR1 is MNHEY and CDR2 SVGAGI. The CDR3: CASSYEGRSSYNEQFF. In DNA, the CDR3 is TGTGCCAGCAGTTACGAAGGGCGGAGCTCCTACAATGAGCAGTTCTTC.

This clonotype was found many times. This sequence joins TRBV30 and TRBJ2-2, with TRBD1 identical over 8 bases. Germline CDR1 and CDR2: GTSNPN and SVGIG (reference sequence). The trim removed 4 bases at V and 8 bases at J, leaving 9 bases unmatched. The CDR3 extends over 14 amino acids. CDR3 region: CAWTADRVIGELFF. In DNA form, the CDR3 reads TGTGCCTGGACCGCGGACAGGGTGATTGGGGAGCTGTTTTTT. Complete variable domain (other parts from reference TRBV30 and TRBJ2-2): SQTIHQWPATLVQPVGSPLSLECTVEGTSNPNLYWYRQAAGRGLQLLFYSVGIGQISSEVPQNLSASRPQDRQFILSSKKLLLSDSGFYLCAWTADRVIGELFFGEGSRLTVL.

This chain uses TRBV10-3 with TRBJ1-5; 9 bases agree with TRBD1. Germline-derived CDR1 and CDR2 are ENHRY and SYGVKD. The V and J ends lost 0 bases and 6 bases, in that order; junction bases with no gene match: 12. The CDR3 runs 18 residues. The CDR3 DNA is TGTGCCATCAGTGAGTCGACAGGGGGTCTGGGAAACCGTCAGCCCCAGCATTTT. Its translation is CAISESTGGLGNRQPQHF.

This clonotype was seen many times. The chain combines TRBV29-1 with TRBJ2-3; the D is unclear. V shed 3 bases and J shed 0 bases, with 4 bases lying between them. Germline lookup yields CDR1 SQVTM and CDR2 ANQGSEA. The CDR3 extends over 12 amino acids. This chain's CDR3 is CSVETSTDTQYF. As DNA, the CDR3 is TGCAGCGTTGAGACTAGCACAGATACGCAGTATTTT.

There are many counts of this clonotype. The chain has TRBV9 and TRBJ2-7; D call uncertain. V was trimmed by 4 bases and J by 2 bases, leaving 13 bases between them. This CDR3 contains 14 residues. The germline CDR1 and CDR2 sequences are SGDLS and YYNGEE. The CDR3, as DNA: TGTGCCAGCAGCCTCACCGAGTGGGCCTACGAGCAGTACTTC. This codes for CASSLTEWAYEQYF.

This clonotype was picked up a small number of times. The chain couples TRBV20-1 to TRBJ2-3; the D is unclear. CDR1 DFQATT and CDR2 SNEGSKA come from the germline V gene (reference sequence). V was cut by 1 base and J by 2 bases, with 16 bases left in between. This CDR3 has 16 residues. CDR3 in DNA: TGCAGTGCTAGAGTATTGGGATCTACAGACACAGATACGCAGTATTTT. This translates into CSARVLGSTDTDTQYF.

The table lists this clonotype with a few counts. The rearrangement links TRBV3-1 to TRBJ2-1; 7 bases agree with TRBD2. This CDR3 contains 16 residues. Looked up from germline, CDR1 is LGHDT and CDR2 is YNNKEL (reference sequence). J was trimmed by 7 bases and V by 5 bases; bases with no gene match: 14. The CDR3 loop is CASSTGGMRGRNEQFF. DNA of the CDR3: TGTGCCAGCAGCACGGGGGGTATGCGAGGGCGGAATGAGCAGTTCTTC.

The chain links TRBV3-1 to TRBJ2-5, with TRBD1 matching over 7 bases. Germline CDR1 and CDR2: LGHDT and YNNKEL (reference sequence). CDR3 length: 15 residues. The V segment lost 2 bases and the J segment 0 bases; nucleotides outside the gene matches: 3. The CDR3 loop reads CASSQRGQDQETQYF. CDR3 bases: TGTGCCAGCAGCCAAAGGGGGCAGGACCAAGAGACCCAGTACTTC.

This clonotype was picked up a small number of times. J is TRBJ2-7 and V is TRBV29-1; D may be TRBD1 (5 bases). Germline CDR1 is SQVTM and CDR2 is ANQGSEA. The CDR3 totals 14 residues. Trimming took off 6 bases at V and 3 bases at J, with 18 bases between the two ends. The CDR3 DNA is TGCAGCGTAGCAAATATGGGAACAGGCTACGAGCAGTACTTC. It translates to CSVANMGTGYEQYF.

This clonotype came up a few times. The chain joins TRBV5-1 to TRBJ2-7; 9 bases match TRBD2. The CDR3 spans 17 residues. Germline CDR1 SGHRS, CDR2 YFSETQ. V was pared by 3 bases and J by 2 bases, with 12 bases of the junction left unmatched. The CDR3 bases are TGCGCCAGCAGCTCATCTAGCGGGACCACAAATCCCTACGAGCAGTACTTC. Residues: CASSSSSGTTNPYEQYF. Full variable domain (rest looked up from reference TRBV5-1 and TRBJ2-7): KAGVTQTPRYLIKTRGQQVTLSCSPISGHRSVSWYQQTPGQGLQFLFEYFSETQRNKGNFPGRFSGRQFSNSRSEMNVSTLELGDSALYLCASSSSSGTTNPYEQYFGPGTRLTVT.

This clonotype has a handful of counts. The chain combines TRBV30 with TRBJ2-3; the D gene is possibly TRBD1 (6 bases). The CDR3 is 16 amino acids. The V end was cut by 4 bases, the J end by 0 bases, with 17 bases between. Germline CDR1 and CDR2: GTSNPN and SVGIG (reference sequence). The CDR3 DNA reads TGTGCCTGGAATACCCGGACAGTTCAAAGCACAGATACGCAGTATTTT. This gives the protein CAWNTRTVQSTDTQYF.

The rearrangement joins TRBV5-1 to TRBJ1-1, with a weak D call TRBD1 (5 bases). There are 14 residues in the CDR3. Germline V gene data show CDR1 as SGHRS and CDR2 as YFSETQ. Deletions cut 4 bases from V and 2 bases from J, with 12 bases between. The CDR3 is CASSEGSGNTEAFF. The CDR3 bases are TGCGCCAGCAGCGAGGGGTCGGGAAACACTGAAGCTTTCTTT.